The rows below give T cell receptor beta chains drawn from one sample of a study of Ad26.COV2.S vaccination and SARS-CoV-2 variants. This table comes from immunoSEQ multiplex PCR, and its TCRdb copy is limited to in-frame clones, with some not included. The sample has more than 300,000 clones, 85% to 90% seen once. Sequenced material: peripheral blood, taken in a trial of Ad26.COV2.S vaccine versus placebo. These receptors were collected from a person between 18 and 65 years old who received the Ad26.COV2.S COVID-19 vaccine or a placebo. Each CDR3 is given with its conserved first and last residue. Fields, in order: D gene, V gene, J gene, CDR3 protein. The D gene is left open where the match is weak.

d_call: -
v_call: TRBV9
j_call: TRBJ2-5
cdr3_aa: CASSVGDQKETQYF

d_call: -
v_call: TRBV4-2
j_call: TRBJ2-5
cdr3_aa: CASSQLARGLEETQYF

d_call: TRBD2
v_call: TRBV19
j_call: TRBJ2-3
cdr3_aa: CASSLLVSGGQDTQYF

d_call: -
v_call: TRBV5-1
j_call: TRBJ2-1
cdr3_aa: CASSAGASYNEQFF

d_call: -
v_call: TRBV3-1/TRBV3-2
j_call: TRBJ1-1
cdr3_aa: CASSQARYTEAFF

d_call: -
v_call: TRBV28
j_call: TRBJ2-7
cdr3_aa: CASSFSYEQYF

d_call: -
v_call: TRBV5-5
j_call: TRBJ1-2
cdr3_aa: CASSLARSRANYGYTF

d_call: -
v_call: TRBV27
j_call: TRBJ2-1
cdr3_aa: CASRTRGVWNEQFF

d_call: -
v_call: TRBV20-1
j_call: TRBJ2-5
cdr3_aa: CSALLQKTQYF

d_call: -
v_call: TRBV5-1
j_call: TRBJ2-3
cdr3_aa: CASSSRAWSADTQYF

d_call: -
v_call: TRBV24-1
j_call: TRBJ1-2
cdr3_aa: CATSGGVPYGYTF

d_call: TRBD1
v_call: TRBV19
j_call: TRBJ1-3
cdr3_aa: CASGERRQGRAGNTIYF

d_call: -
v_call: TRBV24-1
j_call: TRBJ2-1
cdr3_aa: CATSDYRVSNEQFF

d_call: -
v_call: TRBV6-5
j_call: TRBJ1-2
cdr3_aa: CASSSTGLANYGYTF

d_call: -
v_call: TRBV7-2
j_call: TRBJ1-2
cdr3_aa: CASSLGSREGYGYTF